The subject of this entry is one TCR beta chain. The antigen remains unidentified. CDR3 size: 14 residues. The junction had 3 bases not matched to a gene; V was cut back by 3 bases and J by 4 bases. Germline V gene data show CDR1 as SGHRS and CDR2 as YFSETQ. The entry originates in a study of cytomegalovirus exposure and HLA in healthy donors. With 60 Vbeta and 13 Jbeta primers, the PCR was carried out. Profiling relied on immunoSEQ multiplex PCR, and the TCRdb table lists in-frame clones only, not all of them. The data hold some 120,000 clones, with approximately 82% observed a single time. Study observations and caveats: Later analysis demonstrated an association between a missense DCLRE1C variant and TCR beta V- and J-gene trimming. The records held CMV serostatus as the only immune exposure information.

The chain is built from TRBV5-1 and TRBJ1-3, with 8 bases identical to TRBD1. The receptor comes from a man between 25 and 39 years old in good health and CMV-seropositive. The sample consisted of PBMCs. CDR3 region: CASSSGQEGNTIYF. CDR3 in DNA: TGCGCCAGCAGCTCGGGACAGGAGGGAAACACCATATATTTT.